This T cell receptor beta chain was recovered during a study of vaccination and CD4 T cells after COVID-19. This clonotype was detected only a few times. The antigen remains unidentified. Treatment in this sample: approximately nine-day PBMC culture with coronavirus spike peptide pools or control peptides (ViraFEST assay). Gathered ahead of the COVID-19 pandemic (2011-2018) were the CD4+ T cells of the unexposed donor. Per-well cultures of some 2 million PBMCs received around 9.9 IU/ml IL-2 and 10 ug/ml peptide pools. The cultures had half their medium swapped for fresh IL-2 medium on days 3 and 7. Where cells permitted, unexposed-donor CD4+ T cells were probed with SARS-CoV-2 S/N and four cold-coronavirus spikes. With 3 bases removed from V and 5 bases from J, the gap between germline ends came to 3 bases. Germline CDR1 and CDR2: SGHNT and YENEEA. The CDR3 runs 11 residues. CD4+ T cells that had been cultured provided DNA sequenced with the Oncomine TCR Beta short-read assay. MiXCR was run by TCRdb on the PCR reads, yielding one entry per CDR3 protein. The sample yields about 4,900 distinct CDR3 sequences, 25% to 35% seen once.

The chain joins TRBV11-3 to TRBJ2-3, with no clear D. Sequences were obtained from CD4+ T cells from blood, cultured in vitro. The sequence came from a human donor in good health. As DNA, the CDR3 is TGTGCCAGCAGCTTGGGAGATACGCAGTATTTT. Its translation: CASSLGDTQYF. Looking up the rest from reference TRBV11-3 and TRBJ2-3 gives the full variable domain: EAGVVQSPRYKIIEKKQPVAFWCNPISGHNTLYWYLQNLGQGPELLIRYENEEAVDDSQLPKDRFSAERLKGVDSTLKIQPAELGDSAVYLCASSLGDTQYFGPGTRLTVL.